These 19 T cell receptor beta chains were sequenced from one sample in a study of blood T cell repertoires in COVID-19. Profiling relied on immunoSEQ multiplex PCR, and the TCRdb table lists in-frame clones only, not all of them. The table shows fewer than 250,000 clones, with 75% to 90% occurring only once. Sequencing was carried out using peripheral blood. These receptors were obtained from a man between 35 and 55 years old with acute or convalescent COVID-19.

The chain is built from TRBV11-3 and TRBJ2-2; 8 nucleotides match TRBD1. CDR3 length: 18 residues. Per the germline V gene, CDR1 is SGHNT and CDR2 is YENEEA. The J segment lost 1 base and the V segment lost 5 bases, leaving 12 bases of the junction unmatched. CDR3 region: CASSISITGTGNTGELFF. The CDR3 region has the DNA TGTGCCAGCAGCATCAGTATAACCGGGACAGGGAACACCGGGGAGCTGTTTTTT.

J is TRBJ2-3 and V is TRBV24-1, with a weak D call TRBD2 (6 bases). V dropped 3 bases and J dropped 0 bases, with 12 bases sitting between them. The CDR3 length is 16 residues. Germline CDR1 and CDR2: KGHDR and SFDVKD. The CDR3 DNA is TGTGCCACCAGTGATGCCCCGGGACTTAGCACAGATACGCAGTATTTT. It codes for CATSDAPGLSTDTQYF.

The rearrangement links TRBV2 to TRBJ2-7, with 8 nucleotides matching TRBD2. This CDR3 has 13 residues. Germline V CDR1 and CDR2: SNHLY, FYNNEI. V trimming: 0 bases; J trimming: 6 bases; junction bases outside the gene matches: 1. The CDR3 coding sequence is TGTGCCAGCAGTGAAGCTAGCGGGGTCGAGCAGTACTTC. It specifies CASSEASGVEQYF.

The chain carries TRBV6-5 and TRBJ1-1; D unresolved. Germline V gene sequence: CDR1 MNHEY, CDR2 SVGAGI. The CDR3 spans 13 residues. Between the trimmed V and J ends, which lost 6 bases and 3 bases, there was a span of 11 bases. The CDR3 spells CASRRTQDTEAFF. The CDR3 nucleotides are TGTGCCAGCAGAAGAACTCAGGACACTGAAGCTTTCTTT.

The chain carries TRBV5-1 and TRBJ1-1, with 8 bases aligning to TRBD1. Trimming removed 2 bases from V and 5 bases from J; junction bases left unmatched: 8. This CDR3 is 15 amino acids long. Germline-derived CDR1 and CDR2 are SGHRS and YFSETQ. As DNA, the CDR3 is TGCGCCAGCAGCTTAGGACAGGGTCGAGGGACTGAAGCTTTCTTT. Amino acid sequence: CASSLGQGRGTEAFF.

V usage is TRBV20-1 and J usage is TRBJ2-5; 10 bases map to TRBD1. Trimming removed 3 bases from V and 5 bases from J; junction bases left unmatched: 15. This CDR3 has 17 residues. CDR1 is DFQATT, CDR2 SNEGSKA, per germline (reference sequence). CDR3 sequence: CSASGAKRDRGIETQYF. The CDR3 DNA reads TGCAGTGCTAGTGGGGCGAAAAGGGACAGGGGAATCGAGACCCAGTACTTC.

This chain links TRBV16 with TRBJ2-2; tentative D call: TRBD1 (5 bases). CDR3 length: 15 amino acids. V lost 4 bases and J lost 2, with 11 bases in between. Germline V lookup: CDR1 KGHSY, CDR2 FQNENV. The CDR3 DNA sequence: TGTGCCAGCAGCCCTAGGACATTTAACACCGGGGAGCTGTTTTTT. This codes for CASSPRTFNTGELFF.

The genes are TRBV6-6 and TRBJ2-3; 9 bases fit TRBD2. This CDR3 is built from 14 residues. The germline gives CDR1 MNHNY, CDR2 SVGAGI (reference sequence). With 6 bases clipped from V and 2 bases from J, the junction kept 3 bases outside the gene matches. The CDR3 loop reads CASRLAGLTDTQYF. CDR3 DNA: TGTGCCAGCAGGCTAGCGGGACTCACAGATACGCAGTATTTT.

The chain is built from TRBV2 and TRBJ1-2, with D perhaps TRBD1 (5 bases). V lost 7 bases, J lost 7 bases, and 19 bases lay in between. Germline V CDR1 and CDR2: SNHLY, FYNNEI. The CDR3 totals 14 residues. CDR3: CASNYDSPFGGYTF. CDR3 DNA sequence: TGTGCCAGCAACTACGACAGCCCCTTTGGTGGCTACACCTTC.

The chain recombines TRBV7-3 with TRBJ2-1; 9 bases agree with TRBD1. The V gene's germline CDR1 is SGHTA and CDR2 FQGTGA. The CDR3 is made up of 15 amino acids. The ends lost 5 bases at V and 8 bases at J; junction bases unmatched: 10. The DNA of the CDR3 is TGTGCCAGCAGCCAGGGACAGGGCAGTGGGGATGAGCAGTTCTTC. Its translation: CASSQGQGSGDEQFF.

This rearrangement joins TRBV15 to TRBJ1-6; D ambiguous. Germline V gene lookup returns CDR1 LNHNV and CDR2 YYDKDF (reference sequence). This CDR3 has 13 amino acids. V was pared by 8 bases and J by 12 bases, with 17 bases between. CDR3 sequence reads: CATSRERRGPLHF. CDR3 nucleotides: TGTGCCACCTCCCGGGAAAGGCGAGGACCCCTCCACTTT.

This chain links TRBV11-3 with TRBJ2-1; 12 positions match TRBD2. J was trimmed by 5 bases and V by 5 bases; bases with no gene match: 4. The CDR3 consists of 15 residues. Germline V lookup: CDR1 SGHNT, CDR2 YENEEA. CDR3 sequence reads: CASSRGLAGNNEQFF. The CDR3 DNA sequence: TGTGCCAGCAGCCGGGGACTAGCGGGTAACAATGAGCAGTTCTTC.

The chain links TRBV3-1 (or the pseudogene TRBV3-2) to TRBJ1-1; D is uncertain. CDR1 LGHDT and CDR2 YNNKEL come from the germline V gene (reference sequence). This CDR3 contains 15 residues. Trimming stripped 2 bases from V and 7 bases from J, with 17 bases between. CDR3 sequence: CASSQIVGGGGEAFF. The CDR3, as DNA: TGTGCCAGCAGCCAAATCGTGGGAGGAGGTGGTGAAGCTTTCTTT.

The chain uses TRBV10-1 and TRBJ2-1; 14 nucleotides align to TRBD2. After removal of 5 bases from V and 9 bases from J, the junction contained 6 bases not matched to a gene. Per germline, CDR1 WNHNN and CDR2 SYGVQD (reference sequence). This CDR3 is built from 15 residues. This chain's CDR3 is CASSWTSGGKGEQFF. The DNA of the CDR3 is TGCGCCAGCAGTTGGACTAGCGGGGGGAAAGGTGAGCAGTTCTTC.

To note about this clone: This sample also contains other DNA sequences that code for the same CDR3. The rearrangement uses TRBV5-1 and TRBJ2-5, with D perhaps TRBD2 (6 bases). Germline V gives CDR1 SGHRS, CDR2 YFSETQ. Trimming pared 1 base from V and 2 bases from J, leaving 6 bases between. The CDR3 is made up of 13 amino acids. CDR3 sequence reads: CASSLRGQETQYF. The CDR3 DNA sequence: TGCGCCAGCAGCTTGCGGGGGCAAGAGACCCAGTACTTC.

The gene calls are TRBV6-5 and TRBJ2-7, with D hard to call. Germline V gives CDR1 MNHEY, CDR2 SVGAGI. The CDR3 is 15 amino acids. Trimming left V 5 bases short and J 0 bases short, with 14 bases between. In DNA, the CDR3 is TGTGCCAGCAGTATAGTGGGCCTCTCCTCCTACGAGCAGTACTTC. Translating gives CASSIVGLSSYEQYF.

The CDR3 region is CASSRRQGYEQYF. The CDR3 DNA reads TGTGCCAGCAGCCGCCGACAGGGATACGAGCAGTACTTC. V usage is TRBV14 and J usage is TRBJ2-7; 7 bases align to TRBD1. The CDR3 sequence is 13 residues long. V dropped 4 bases and J dropped 4; count of bases not matched to a gene: 4. Germline loops: CDR1 SGHDN, CDR2 FVKESK.

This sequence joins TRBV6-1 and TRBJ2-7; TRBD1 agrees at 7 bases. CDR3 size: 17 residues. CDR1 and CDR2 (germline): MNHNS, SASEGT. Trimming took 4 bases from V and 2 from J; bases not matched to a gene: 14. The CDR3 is CASSASHTGVKTYEQYF. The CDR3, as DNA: TGTGCCAGCAGTGCCTCCCATACAGGGGTCAAGACCTACGAGCAGTACTTC.

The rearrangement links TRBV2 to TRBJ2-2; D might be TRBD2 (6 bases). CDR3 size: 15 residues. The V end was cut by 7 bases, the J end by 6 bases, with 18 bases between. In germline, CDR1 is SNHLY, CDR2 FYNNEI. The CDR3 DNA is TGTGCCAGCACCGGGGCTCCTTCGGGGGCCGGGGAGCTGTTTTTT. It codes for CASTGAPSGAGELFF. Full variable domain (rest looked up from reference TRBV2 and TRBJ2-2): EPEVTQTPSHQVTQMGQEVILRCVPISNHLYFYWYRQILGQKVEFLVSFYNNEISEKSEIFDDQFSVERPDGSNFTLKIRSTKLEDSAMYFCASTGAPSGAGELFFGEGSRLTVL.